This TCR beta chain comes out of a study of cytomegalovirus exposure and HLA in healthy donors. Germline V CDR1 and CDR2: SGHTA, FQGTGA. V lost 2 bases, J lost 5 bases, and 15 bases lay in between. The CDR3 is 15 residues long. The PCR was carried out with 60 Vbeta primers and 13 Jbeta primers. Using immunoSEQ multiplex PCR, the repertoire was profiled, and TCRdb retains in-frame clones only, with some absent. The repertoire holds 130,000 to 150,000 clones, with nearly 80% as singletons. This clone turned up a few times. This TCR derives from a woman in her 30s in good health and CMV-seronegative. This chain connects TRBV7-3 to TRBJ1-1; D is perhaps TRBD1 (5 bases). The sample was PBMCs. CDR3 residues: CASSLGGAGSTEAFF. The DNA of the CDR3 is TGTGCCAGCAGCTTAGGAGGGGCGGGGTCTACTGAAGCTTTCTTT.